The 8 T cell receptor delta chains below all came from one sample that was sequenced in a study of γδ T cells in repeated Plasmodium falciparum infection. TCRdb reanalysed the multiplex PCR reads with CATT. This sample yields 85,000 to 100,000 delta-chain clones, of which 0.85% to 1% are seen a single time; 9.5% to 10% belongs to the top ten. Bulk repertoires came from Vgamma9/Vdelta2+ or Vdelta2-negative gammadelta T cells flow-sorted from PBMC. The sample comprised gamma-delta T cells from blood. Every receptor here comes from a pool of human donors (malaria-infected and uninfected, not separated).

Turning to this clone: Since a far larger clone is one base different, this is likely a read error. In the same sample, other DNA sequences code for this CDR3. This sequence joins TRDV2 and TRDJ2, with TRDD3 as a possible D gene (5 bases). TCRdb is silent on the J gene; assignment here came from matching the DNA to germline. Germline-derived CDR1 and CDR2 are GEAIGNYY and EKD. Trimming took 3 bases from V and 6 from J, leaving 22 bases between them. The CDR3 is 17 amino acids. CDR3 DNA sequence: TGTGCCTGTGACCCTTGGGGTCAGACCGTGGGGTCAGCACAACTCTTCTTT. It codes for CACDPWGQTVGSAQLFF.

This clone came up a few times. A far larger clone is just one base off, so this is likely a read error. Other DNA sequences within the sample encode an identical CDR3. This sequence joins TRDV2 and TRDJ1; 9 nucleotides match TRDD3. TCRdb lists no J gene, so it was determined here by aligning the DNA to germline. This CDR3 region has 18 residues. Germline trimming cut 3 bases from V and 2 bases from J; bases unmatched to any gene: 15. Germline loops: CDR1 GEAIGNYY, CDR2 EKD. DNA of the CDR3: TGTGCCTGTGACCCCATACTGGGGGACCATCTATATACCGATAAACTCATCTTT. This translates into CACDPILGDHLYTDKLIF.

This clone was seen only a few times. This DNA's translation and the protein TCRdb lists, from a much larger clone, do not match at residue 17, likely due to a read error; the protein shown is translated from the DNA. The rearrangement uses TRDV1 and TRDJ1, with TRDD3 matching 7 bases. Germline V lookup: CDR1 TSWWSYY, CDR2 QGS. The CDR3 is made up of 25 amino acids. V shed 1 base, J shed 4 bases, and the junction held 36 bases outside the gene matches. The CDR3 DNA reads TGTGCTCTTGGGGAACAGAAAAATCTCGCCTTGCCTTATTTACTGGGGAATATGGTGGACGATAAACTCATCTTT. Translation: CALGEQKNLALPYLLGNMVDDKLIF.

As for this clone: TCRdb's protein for this DNA is that of a much larger clone and differs from the translation at residue 5, likely a read error; the protein shown is the DNA translation. This sequence joins TRDV2 and TRDJ1, with 8 nucleotides matching TRDD3. The J gene, left out of TCRdb, was set here by checking the DNA against germline. In germline, CDR1 is GEAIGNYY, CDR2 EKD. The V segment lost 3 bases and the J segment 2 bases; nucleotides outside the gene matches: 16. This CDR3 spans 18 amino acids. The CDR3, as DNA: TGTGCCTGTGACGCCGTTGCGACTGGGGGTCACGGGACCGATAAACTCATCTTT. Its translation is CACDAVATGGHGTDKLIF.

This clone was seen many times. The chain recombines TRDV1 with TRDJ1; 9 bases are a match to TRDD3. The germline CDR1 and CDR2 sequences are TSWWSYY and QGS. CDR3 length: 23 amino acids. Losses at the gene ends were 2 bases for V and 2 bases for J; bases not matched to a gene: 27. The CDR3 protein is CALGEEKQRVGYWGTYKTDKLIF. The CDR3 coding sequence is TGTGCTCTTGGGGAAGAAAAACAGAGGGTTGGATACTGGGGGACTTACAAAACCGATAAACTCATCTTT.

This clone was picked up a small number of times. TCRdb's protein for this DNA is that of a much larger clone and differs from the translation at residue 12, likely a read error; the protein shown is the DNA translation. The chain couples TRDV1 to TRDJ1, with 7 bases that match TRDD2. In the absence of a J gene in TCRdb, the DNA was matched to germline to assign it here. This CDR3 contains 18 residues. V gave up 2 bases and J gave up 0 bases; unmatched junction bases: 12. The germline V gene encodes CDR1 TSWWSYY and CDR2 QGS. The CDR3 loop is CALGERLLPRGHTDKLIF. DNA for the CDR3: TGTGCTCTTGGGGAAAGGCTACTTCCTAGGGGGCACACCGATAAACTCATCTTT.

This clone was picked up a small number of times. A far bigger clonotype differs at one base, so this is likely a read error. The sample carries other DNA sequences with the same CDR3. The chain uses TRDV2 and TRDJ1, with D maybe TRDD3 (6 bases). CDR3 length: 20 residues. Trimming removed 0 bases from V and 1 base from J, with 26 bases in between. Germline CDR1 and CDR2: GEAIGNYY and EKD. CDR3 in amino acids: CACDTGVAGYGIGFTDKLIF. CDR3 DNA: TGTGCCTGTGACACCGGAGTGGCGGGATATGGAATTGGCTTCACCGATAAACTCATCTTT.

This clone was observed a handful of times. TCRdb's protein for this DNA is that of a much larger clone and differs from the translation at residue 5, likely a read error; the protein shown is the DNA translation. V is TRDV1 and J is TRDJ1; 9 nucleotides match TRDD3. The CDR3 spans 26 residues. With V trimmed by 3 bases and J by 9 bases, 44 bases remained unmatched. CDR1 and CDR2 (germline): TSWWSYY, QGS. CDR3: CALGEIRCIAAPNAGGDLPGDTELIF. The CDR3 bases are TGTGCTCTTGGGGAGATTAGGTGCATAGCTGCACCAAATGCCGGGGGCGATTTACCTGGGGATACGGAACTCATCTTT.